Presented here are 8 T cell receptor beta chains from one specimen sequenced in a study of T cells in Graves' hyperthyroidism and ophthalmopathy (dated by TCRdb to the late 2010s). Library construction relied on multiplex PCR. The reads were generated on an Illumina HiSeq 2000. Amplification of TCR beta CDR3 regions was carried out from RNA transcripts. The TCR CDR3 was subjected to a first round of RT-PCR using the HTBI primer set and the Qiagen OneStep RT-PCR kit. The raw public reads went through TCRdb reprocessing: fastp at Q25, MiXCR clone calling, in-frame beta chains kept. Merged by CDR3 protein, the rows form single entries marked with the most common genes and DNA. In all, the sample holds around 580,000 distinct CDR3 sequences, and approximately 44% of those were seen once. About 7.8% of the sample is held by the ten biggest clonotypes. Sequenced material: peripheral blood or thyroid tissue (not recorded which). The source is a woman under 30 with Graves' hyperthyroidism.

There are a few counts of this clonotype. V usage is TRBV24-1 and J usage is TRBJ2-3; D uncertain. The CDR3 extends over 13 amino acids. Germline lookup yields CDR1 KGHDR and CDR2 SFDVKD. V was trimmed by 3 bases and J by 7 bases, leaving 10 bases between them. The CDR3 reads CATSDRDVYTQYF. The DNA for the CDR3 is TGTGCCACCAGTGATCGAGATGTTTATACGCAGTATTTT.

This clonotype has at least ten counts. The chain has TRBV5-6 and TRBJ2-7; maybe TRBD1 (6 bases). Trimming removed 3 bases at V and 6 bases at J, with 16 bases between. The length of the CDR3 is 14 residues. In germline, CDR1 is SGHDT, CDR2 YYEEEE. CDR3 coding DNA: TGTGCCAGCAGCTCGGGACACCTATATGGCGAGCAGTACTTC. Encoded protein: CASSSGHLYGEQYF.

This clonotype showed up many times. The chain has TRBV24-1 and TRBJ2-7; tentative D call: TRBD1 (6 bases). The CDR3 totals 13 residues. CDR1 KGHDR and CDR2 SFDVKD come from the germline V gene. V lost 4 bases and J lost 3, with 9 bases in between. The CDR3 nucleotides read TGTGCCACCAGTGACCCGGACAGCTACGAGCAGTACTTC. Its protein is CATSDPDSYEQYF.

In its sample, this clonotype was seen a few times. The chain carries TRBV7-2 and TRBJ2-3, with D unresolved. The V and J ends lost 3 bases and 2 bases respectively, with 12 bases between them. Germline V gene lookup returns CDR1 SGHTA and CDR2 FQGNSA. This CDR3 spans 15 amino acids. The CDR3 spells CASSLTAVHTDTQYF. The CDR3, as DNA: TGTGCCAGCAGCTTGACGGCAGTTCACACAGATACGCAGTATTTT.

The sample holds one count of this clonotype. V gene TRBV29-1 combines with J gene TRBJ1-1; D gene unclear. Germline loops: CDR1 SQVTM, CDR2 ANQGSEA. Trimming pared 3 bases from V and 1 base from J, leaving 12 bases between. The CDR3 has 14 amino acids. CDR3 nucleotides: TGCAGCGTTGAGGGTCTGGGAGGGAACACTGAAGCTTTCTTT. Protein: CSVEGLGGNTEAFF.

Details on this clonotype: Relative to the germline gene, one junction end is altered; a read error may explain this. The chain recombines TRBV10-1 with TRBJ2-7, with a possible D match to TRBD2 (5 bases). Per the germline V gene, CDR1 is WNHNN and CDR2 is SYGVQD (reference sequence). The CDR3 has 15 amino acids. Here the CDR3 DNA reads TGTGCTATCAGTGAGGAACTAGAGGCCCTCTACGAGCAGTACTTC. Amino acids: CAISEELEALYEQYF.

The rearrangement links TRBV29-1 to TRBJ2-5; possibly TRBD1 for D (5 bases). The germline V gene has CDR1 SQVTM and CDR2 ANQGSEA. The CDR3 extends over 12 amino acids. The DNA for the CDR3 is TGCGGGGCATATGAACAGAAAGGGACCCAGTACTTC. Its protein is CGAYEQKGTQYF.

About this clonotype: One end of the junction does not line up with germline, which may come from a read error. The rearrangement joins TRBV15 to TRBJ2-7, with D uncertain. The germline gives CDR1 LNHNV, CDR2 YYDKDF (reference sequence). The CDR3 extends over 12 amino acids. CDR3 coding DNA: TGTGCCGCCAGCACCAGAGGCTACGAGCAGTACTTC. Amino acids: CAASTRGYEQYF.